The 9 T cell receptor beta chains below were found in one sample sequenced in a study of metastatic and nonmetastatic thyroid tumors. TCRdb reassembled clones from the PCR reads with MiXCR. The sample has around 26,000 clones, roughly 3.5% seen once. No treatment of any kind had been given to any patient before thyroid surgery. Sequenced: blood. The receptor source for this set is a male donor with papillary thyroid cancer or a benign thyroid nodule (not recorded which). Some clones in this sample may be carry-over from other donors' samples.

This clone was seen many times. This chain uses TRBV20-1 with TRBJ1-2; 7 bases align to TRBD1. Looked up from germline, CDR1 is DFQATT and CDR2 is SNEGSKA (reference sequence). This CDR3 contains 14 residues. The V segment lost 3 bases and the J segment 5 bases; nucleotides outside the gene matches: 9. The CDR3 nucleotides are TGCAGTGCTAGTCTAATGGCAGGGGGGTATGGCTACACCTTC. Amino acids: CSASLMAGGYGYTF.

There are many counts of this clone. The gene calls are TRBV9 and TRBJ1-4, with D hard to call. There are 15 residues in the CDR3. The germline V gene encodes CDR1 SGDLS and CDR2 YYNGEE. Trimming stripped 0 bases from V and 4 bases from J, with 10 bases between. The CDR3 DNA sequence: TGTGCCAGCAGCGTAGCTTCAGACATTAATGAAAAACTGTTTTTT. Translating it yields CASSVASDINEKLFF. The full variable domain, rest sourced from reference TRBV9 and TRBJ1-4, is DSGVTQTPKHLITATGQRVTLRCSPRSGDLSVYWYQQSLDQGLQFLIQYYNGEERAKGNILERFSAQQFPDLHSELNLSSLELGDSALYFCASSVASDINEKLFFGSGTQLSVL.

This clone was seen more than once but under ten times. The CDR3 DNA is TGTGCCAGCAGCACCGACAGGGAGTCTTACAATGAGCAGTTCTTC. Its protein product is CASSTDRESYNEQFF. The rearrangement links TRBV6-2 or TRBV6-3 to TRBJ2-1; 7 nucleotides line up with TRBD1. V trimming: 6 bases; J trimming: 4 bases; junction bases outside the gene matches: 9. The CDR3 is 15 residues long. Germline V gene lookup returns CDR1 MNHEY and CDR2 SVGEGT.

Comment on this clone: Compared with germline, one end of the junction differs, possibly owing to a read error. This same CDR3 is encoded by further DNA sequences in the sample. This rearrangement joins TRBV18 to TRBJ1-1; perhaps TRBD1 as D (5 bases). Per the germline V gene, CDR1 is KGHSH and CDR2 is LQKENI. The CDR3 contains 14 residues. As DNA, the CDR3 is TGTGTCAGCTCACCCAGGGATAAAACCACTGAAGCTTTCTTC. Encoded protein: CVSSPRDKTTEAFF.

V is TRBV6-1 and J is TRBJ2-3; TRBD2 is a possible D gene (6 bases). The CDR3 extends over 12 amino acids. From germline, CDR1 is MNHNS and CDR2 SASEGT. The V and J ends lost 8 bases and 3 bases respectively, with 9 bases between them. CDR3 protein: CASRELTDTQYF. As DNA, the CDR3 is TGTGCCAGCCGGGAGTTGACAGATACGCAGTATTTT.

This clone was counted a few times. V gene TRBV27 combines with J gene TRBJ1-3, with a weak D call TRBD1 (6 bases). The CDR3 consists of 14 residues. Germline V gene lookup returns CDR1 MNHEY and CDR2 SMNVEV (reference sequence). Trimming cost V 8 bases and J 3 bases, with 14 bases left between them. As DNA, the CDR3 is TGTGCCAGCGGCGACAGGATTTTTGGAAACACCATATATTTT. It is translated as CASGDRIFGNTIYF.

Regarding this clone: At the DNA level, this CDR3 is encoded by other sequences in the same sample as well. This chain uses TRBV28 with TRBJ2-1; either TRBD1 or TRBD2 may fit D (6 bases each). V was pared by 8 bases and J by 8 bases, with 25 bases between. The CDR3 length is 16 residues. Germline V gene sequence: CDR1 MDHEN, CDR2 SYDVKM. CDR3 in amino acids: CASGKGGLTSYDEQFF. CDR3 nucleotides: TGTGCCAGCGGGAAGGGGGGTCTTACCTCATACGATGAGCAGTTCTTC.

This clone was seen ten or more times. The rearrangement uses TRBV6-5 and TRBJ1-1, with D uncertain. With 1 base removed from V and 5 bases from J, the gap between germline ends came to 8 bases. Germline assignment: CDR1 MNHEY and CDR2 SVGAGI. The CDR3 covers 13 residues. This CDR3 reads CASSYFPGTEAFF. The DNA of the CDR3 is TGTGCCAGCAGTTACTTTCCGGGTACTGAAGCTTTCTTT.

This clone was recorded at least ten times. The J gene is TRBJ2-2, the V gene TRBV5-1; unclear D gene. Germline V gene lookup returns CDR1 SGHRS and CDR2 YFSETQ. The V and J ends lost 3 bases and 1 base respectively, with 10 bases between them. This CDR3 region has 15 residues. In nucleotides, the CDR3 is TGCGCCAGCAGCTCCTCGACGGGGAACACCGGGGAGCTGTTTTTT. Its translation: CASSSSTGNTGELFF.